The 16 T cell receptor beta chains below were found in one sample sequenced in a study of CD8 T cells in Susac syndrome. Reverse transcription used roughly 0.45 to 1 ug RNA and random hexamers. TCRdb re-analysed the immunoSEQ multiplex PCR reads in MiXCR, keeping a single row per CDR3 protein. The sample has a few hundred thousand distinct CDR3 sequences, about 95% seen once. Sequenced input: CD4+ T cells from PBMCs. All receptors derive from a human donor with multiple sclerosis.

This clonotype occurred once. This chain joins TRBV9 and TRBJ2-1; possibly TRBD2 for D (5 bases). The germline CDR1 and CDR2 sequences are SGDLS and YYNGEE. V lost 0 bases to trimming and J lost 0 bases, with 16 bases between them. The CDR3 has 18 residues. The CDR3 bases are TGTGCCAGCAGCGTAGCGACTCCTGTGGGGAGCTCCTACAATGAGCAGTTCTTC. The encoded protein is CASSVATPVGSSYNEQFF.

The chain joins TRBV29-1 to TRBJ2-3; TRBD1 or TRBD2 may be the D gene (5 bases each). V dropped 7 bases and J dropped 3 bases, with 11 bases sitting between them. The germline V gene encodes CDR1 SQVTM and CDR2 ANQGSEA. CDR3 length: 12 residues. DNA for the CDR3: TGCAGCGGATCTGAGGGGACAGATACGCAGTATTTT. Translated, it gives CSGSEGTDTQYF.

The chain recombines TRBV7-3 with TRBJ1-6; TRBD1 matches at 9 bases. V lost 5 bases, J lost 6 bases, and 11 bases stayed unmatched. The germline gives CDR1 SGHTA, CDR2 FQGTGA. This CDR3 is 17 amino acids long. The CDR3 DNA reads TGTGCCAGCAGCCTGGCCGGGGGACAGGGCCCTAATTCACCCCTCCACTTT. It encodes CASSLAGGQGPNSPLHF.

The chain combines TRBV30 with TRBJ2-1; D is undetermined. Germline V lookup: CDR1 GTSNPN, CDR2 SVGIG (reference sequence). The V end was cut by 1 base, the J end by 6 bases, with 13 bases between. CDR3 length: 14 residues. CDR3 in amino acids: CAWSGHSRANEQFF. The CDR3 coding sequence is TGTGCCTGGAGTGGCCATTCTAGGGCCAATGAGCAGTTCTTC.

This chain joins TRBV30 and TRBJ2-2; D is perhaps TRBD1 (6 bases). This CDR3 is built from 14 residues. The germline V gene encodes CDR1 GTSNPN and CDR2 SVGIG (reference sequence). The V and J ends lost 1 base and 1 base respectively, with 7 bases between them. For the CDR3, the DNA is TGTGCCTGGAGTGGGACAGAGAACACCGGGGAGCTGTTTTTT. It encodes CAWSGTENTGELFF.

The rearrangement uses TRBV7-2 and TRBJ2-1, with D unclear. Germline loops: CDR1 SGHTA, CDR2 FQGNSA. V was trimmed by 1 base and J by 9 bases, leaving 13 bases between them. The CDR3 loop spans 14 amino acids. The CDR3, as DNA: TGTGCCAGCAGCTTAGGACTGAGAGCCAGTGAGCAGTTCTTC. Encoded protein: CASSLGLRASEQFF. Variable domain in full (rest from reference TRBV7-2 and TRBJ2-1): GAGVSQSPSNKVTEKGKDVELRCDPISGHTALYWYRQSLGQGLEFLIYFQGNSAPDKSGLPSDRFSAERTGGSVSTLTIQRTQQEDSAVYLCASSLGLRASEQFFGPGTRLTVL.

This chain's CDR3 is CAWRGGGANTGELFF. In nucleotides, the CDR3 is TGTGCCTGGAGAGGAGGGGGAGCGAACACCGGGGAGCTGTTTTTT. The rearrangement uses TRBV30 and TRBJ2-2; D could derive from TRBD1 or TRBD2 (6 bases each). The CDR3 sequence is 15 residues long. The V gene lost 3 bases and the J gene lost 0 bases, with 11 bases spanning the gap. Per the germline V gene, CDR1 is GTSNPN and CDR2 is SVGIG (reference sequence). Supplemented by reference TRBV30 and TRBJ2-2, the full variable domain reads SQTIHQWPATLVQPVGSPLSLECTVEGTSNPNLYWYRQAAGRGLQLLFYSVGIGQISSEVPQNLSASRPQDRQFILSSKKLLLSDSGFYLCAWRGGGANTGELFFGEGSRLTVL.

This chain joins TRBV20-1 and TRBJ1-1; D gene uncertain. This CDR3 has 13 residues. Germline-derived CDR1 and CDR2 are DFQATT and SNEGSKA (reference sequence). Trimming left V 5 bases short and J 4 bases short, with 14 bases between. The CDR3 sequence is CSADVRSATEAFF. CDR3 DNA: TGCAGTGCTGATGTGAGGTCGGCCACTGAAGCTTTCTTT.

The genes are TRBV20-1 and TRBJ2-7; D unclear. CDR3 length equals 13 residues. Trimming stripped 3 bases from V and 0 bases from J, with 9 bases between. Germline lookup yields CDR1 DFQATT and CDR2 SNEGSKA (reference sequence). CDR3 coding DNA: TGCAGTGCTAGTACACCCTCCTCCTACGAGCAGTACTTC. Its protein is CSASTPSSYEQYF.

The chain employs TRBV29-1 and TRBJ1-4; D not resolved. Looked up from germline, CDR1 is SQVTM and CDR2 is ANQGSEA. The CDR3 is made up of 12 amino acids. Between the trimmed V and J ends, which lost 3 bases and 3 bases, there was a span of 5 bases. Here the CDR3 reads CSVEWANEKLFF. DNA for the CDR3: TGCAGCGTTGAGTGGGCTAATGAAAAACTGTTTTTT.

The chain is built from TRBV7-2 and TRBJ1-5; 12 bases are a match to TRBD1. CDR3 length equals 16 residues. Trimming took 0 bases from V and 5 from J; bases not matched to a gene: 2. CDR1 is SGHTA, CDR2 FQGNSA, per germline. The CDR3 coding sequence is TGTGCCAGCAGCTTAGCGGGGACAGGGGGCCATCAGCCCCAGCATTTT. This codes for CASSLAGTGGHQPQHF. Full variable domain (missing parts from reference TRBV7-2 and TRBJ1-5): GAGVSQSPSNKVTEKGKDVELRCDPISGHTALYWYRQSLGQGLEFLIYFQGNSAPDKSGLPSDRFSAERTGGSVSTLTIQRTQQEDSAVYLCASSLAGTGGHQPQHFGDGTRLSIL.

This clonotype was detected once. J is TRBJ1-2 and V is TRBV24-1; D gene unclear. V lost 5 bases, J lost 2 bases, and 8 bases lay in between. Germline CDR1 and CDR2: KGHDR and SFDVKD. The length of the CDR3 is 13 residues. CDR3 in DNA: TGTGCCACCAGTGCAGGCAGAAACTATGGCTACACCTTC. Residues: CATSAGRNYGYTF.

The chain links TRBV29-1 to TRBJ2-1, with a weak D call TRBD1 (5 bases). This CDR3 is 11 amino acids long. V was trimmed by 6 bases and J by 7 bases, leaving 10 bases between them. The germline CDR1 and CDR2 sequences are SQVTM and ANQGSEA. Here the CDR3 DNA reads TGCAGCGTAAATCAGGGTAATGAGCAGTTCTTC. As protein: CSVNQGNEQFF.

The rearrangement links TRBV3-1 to TRBJ2-1; 7 bases fit TRBD2. This CDR3 region has 13 residues. Germline V CDR1 and CDR2: LGHDT, YNNKEL (reference sequence). Trimming took 7 bases from V and 8 from J; bases not matched to a gene: 8. The CDR3, as DNA: TGTGCCAGCACCGCTGCGGGAGTCGATGAGCAGTTCTTC. It encodes CASTAAGVDEQFF.

V is TRBV29-1 and J is TRBJ2-3, with D possibly being TRBD2 (5 bases). V was cut by 1 base and J by 0 bases, with 8 bases left in between. This CDR3 is built from 14 residues. Germline loops: CDR1 SQVTM, CDR2 ANQGSEA. CDR3 sequence (DNA): TGCAGCGTTGAAGCGGGATTTAGCACAGATACGCAGTATTTT. Translation: CSVEAGFSTDTQYF.

The rearrangement joins TRBV29-1 to TRBJ1-2; TRBD1 agrees at 10 bases. CDR3 length: 14 amino acids. V was clipped by 5 bases and J by 4 bases; unmatched bases: 7. The germline V gene has CDR1 SQVTM and CDR2 ANQGSEA. The CDR3 loop reads CSVTRTGGGYGYTF. The CDR3 DNA sequence: TGCAGCGTTACTCGGACAGGGGGTGGCTATGGCTACACCTTC. Full variable domain (missing parts from reference TRBV29-1 and TRBJ1-2): SAVISQKPSRDICQRGTSLTIQCQVDSQVTMMFWYRQQPGQSLTLIATANQGSEATYESGFVIDKFPISRPNLTFSTLTVSNMSPEDSSIYLCSVTRTGGGYGYTFGSGTRLTVV.